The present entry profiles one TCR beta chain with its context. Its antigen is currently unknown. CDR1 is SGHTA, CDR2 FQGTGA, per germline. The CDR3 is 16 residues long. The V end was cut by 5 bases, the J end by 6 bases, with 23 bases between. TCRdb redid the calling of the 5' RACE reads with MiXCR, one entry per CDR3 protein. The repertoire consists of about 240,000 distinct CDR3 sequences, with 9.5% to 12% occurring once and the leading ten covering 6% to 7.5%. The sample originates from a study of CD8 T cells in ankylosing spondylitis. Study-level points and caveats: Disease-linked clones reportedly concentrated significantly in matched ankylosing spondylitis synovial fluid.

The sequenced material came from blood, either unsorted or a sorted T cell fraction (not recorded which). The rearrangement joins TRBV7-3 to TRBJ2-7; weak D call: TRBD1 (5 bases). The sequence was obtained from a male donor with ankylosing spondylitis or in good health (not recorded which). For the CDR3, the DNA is TGTGCCAGCAGCCCTCACCCCCAGGGTGGTGGGTTCGAGCAGTACTTC. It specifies CASSPHPQGGGFEQYF.